A single sample gave rise to the 2 T cell receptor beta chains below, sequenced in a study of cytomegalovirus exposure and HLA in healthy donors. The PCR made use of 60 Vbeta and 13 Jbeta primers. The protocol was immunoSEQ multiplex PCR, while the TCRdb copy is restricted to in-frame clones and leaves out a portion. Of fewer than 200,000 clones listed, approximately 78% were seen once; the top ten hold approximately 0.8%. The sequenced material came from PBMCs. These receptors were collected from a young woman in good health and CMV-seronegative.

This clone was counted only a few times. Its ends do not fully match the called genes, so a read error is possible. The V gene is TRBV7-9, the J gene TRBJ2-5; 9 bases match TRBD2. The CDR3 runs 15 residues. Germline CDR1 is SEHNR and CDR2 is FQNEAQ (reference sequence). This chain's CDR3 is CSSSRLTSGQETQYF. CDR3 nucleotide sequence: TGTTCCAGCAGCCGCCTGACTAGCGGCCAAGAGACCCAGTACTTC.

Note on this clone: At one end, the junction sequence differs from germline, possibly due to a read error. V usage is TRBV7-9 and J usage is TRBJ1-1, with a possible D match to TRBD1 (5 bases). This CDR3 has 12 amino acids. The germline CDR1 and CDR2 sequences are SEHNR and FQNEAQ (reference sequence). This chain's CDR3 is CSSSPDTGGAFF. In DNA, the CDR3 is TGTTCCAGCAGCCCAGACACCGGGGGTGCTTTCTTT.